This entry lists 17 T cell receptor beta chains sequenced from one sample in a study of cytomegalovirus exposure and HLA in healthy donors. Assay used: immunoSEQ multiplex PCR; TCRdb lists only in-frame clones, some missing. Among more than 200,000 clones listed, 90% were seen once. The sequenced material came from PBMCs. Receptors were obtained from a woman aged 30 to 39 in good health and CMV-seronegative.

The rearrangement links TRBV29-1 to TRBJ2-1; D perhaps matches TRBD1 (5 bases). From germline, CDR1 is SQVTM and CDR2 ANQGSEA. The CDR3 is made up of 12 amino acids. Trimming took 3 bases from V and 12 from J, leaving 15 bases between them. This CDR3 is CSVEMGGQGQFF. The CDR3 DNA reads TGCAGCGTTGAGATGGGCGGCCAGGGGCAGTTCTTC.

This chain joins TRBV28 and TRBJ2-7, with a weak D call TRBD1 (6 bases). The CDR3 runs 14 residues. Germline CDR1 MDHEN, CDR2 SYDVKM. V was trimmed by 6 bases and J by 0 bases, leaving 12 bases between them. CDR3 protein: CASSGQTSSYEQYF. Here the CDR3 DNA reads TGTGCCAGCAGCGGACAGACGAGCTCCTACGAGCAGTACTTC. The full variable domain, rest sourced from reference TRBV28 and TRBJ2-7, is DVKVTQSSRYLVKRTGEKVFLECVQDMDHENMFWYRQDPGLGLRLIYFSYDVKMKEKGDIPEGYSVSREKKERFSLILESASTNQTSMYLCASSGQTSSYEQYFGPGTRLTVT.

A single count supports this clone. The J gene is TRBJ1-5, the V gene TRBV27, with 8 bases that match TRBD1. This CDR3 is built from 18 residues. V lost 6 bases to trimming and J lost 1 base; unmatched junction nucleotides: 14. Germline lookup yields CDR1 MNHEY and CDR2 SMNVEV (reference sequence). The chain's CDR3 is CASSPSSMTGASNQPQHF. The CDR3 DNA follows: TGTGCCAGCAGCCCTTCTTCGATGACAGGGGCAAGCAATCAGCCCCAGCATTTT.

V and J are TRBV10-3 and TRBJ1-2; D may be TRBD1 (6 bases). The germline CDR1 and CDR2 sequences are ENHRY and SYGVKD. This CDR3 comprises 14 residues. V lost 5 bases and J 2 bases, leaving 12 bases between the germline ends. In DNA form, the CDR3 reads TGTGCCATCAGTCCTGTGGACAGCAACTATGGCTACACCTTC. This codes for CAISPVDSNYGYTF.

The chain couples TRBV7-2 to TRBJ2-2; D gene unclear. This CDR3 contains 14 residues. The V gene lost 8 bases and the J gene lost 0 bases, with 10 bases spanning the gap. CDR1 and CDR2 from the germline V gene are SGHTA and FQGNSA. CDR3 amino acids: CASLLYPNTGELFF. The CDR3 coding sequence is TGTGCCAGCTTATTGTACCCGAACACCGGGGAGCTGTTTTTT.

The chain combines TRBV28 with TRBJ1-1, with D possibly matching TRBD1 (6 bases). The CDR3 loop spans 15 amino acids. The germline V gene has CDR1 MDHEN and CDR2 SYDVKM. V was clipped by 5 bases and J by 1 base, with 14 bases between them. CDR3 bases: TGTGCCAGCAGTAAATCCAGGGGCCAGAACACTGAAGCTTTCTTT. This encodes CASSKSRGQNTEAFF.

The rearrangement joins TRBV4-3 to TRBJ2-1; 11 bases are a match to TRBD2. V shed 1 base, J shed 6 bases, and the junction held 14 bases outside the gene matches. The CDR3 runs 19 residues. Germline V lookup: CDR1 LGHNA, CDR2 YSLEER. CDR3 loop: CASSQVWSRGLAAPNEQFF. For the CDR3, the DNA is TGCGCCAGCAGCCAAGTTTGGTCTAGGGGACTAGCGGCCCCCAATGAGCAGTTCTTC.

The chain joins TRBV9 to TRBJ2-2, with TRBD2 matching 9 bases. CDR3 length equals 19 residues. CDR1 and CDR2 (germline): SGDLS, YYNGEE. V dropped 7 bases and J dropped 5; count of bases not matched to a gene: 21. Here the CDR3 DNA reads TGTGCCAGCGCCGCCCCCACTCGGGGAGCGGGAGGCATTACCGGGGAGCTGTTTTTT. Encoded protein: CASAAPTRGAGGITGELFF.

The rearrangement uses TRBV7-3 and TRBJ2-7; 8 bases align to TRBD2. Per the germline V gene, CDR1 is SGHTA and CDR2 is FQGTGA. J was trimmed by 3 bases and V by 6 bases; bases with no gene match: 7. The CDR3 has 14 residues. CDR3 amino acids: CASSPSGSGYEQYF. The CDR3, as DNA: TGTGCCAGCAGTCCAAGCGGGAGCGGCTACGAGCAGTACTTC.

The genes are TRBV27 and TRBJ2-7, with 8 bases fitting TRBD2. The CDR3 runs to 16 residues. Germline loops: CDR1 MNHEY, CDR2 SMNVEV (reference sequence). The ends lost 5 bases at V and 4 bases at J; junction bases unmatched: 13. CDR3 DNA sequence: TGTGCCAGCAGTCGGCTCCTTAGCGGCGGGAGGTACGAGCAGTACTTC. It codes for CASSRLLSGGRYEQYF.

The chain combines TRBV19 with TRBJ2-6; TRBD1 matches 9 bases. Trimming took 10 bases from V and 0 from J; bases not matched to a gene: 7. The CDR3 spans 16 residues. From germline, CDR1 is LNHDA and CDR2 SQIVND (reference sequence). The CDR3 sequence: CATGTGKTSGANVLTF. CDR3 nucleotides: TGTGCCACCGGGACAGGGAAAACCTCTGGGGCCAACGTCCTGACTTTC. Complete variable domain (other parts from reference TRBV19 and TRBJ2-6): DGGITQSPKYLFRKEGQNVTLSCEQNLNHDAMYWYRQDPGQGLRLIYYSQIVNDFQKGDIAEGYSVSREKKESFPLTVTSAQKNPTAFYLCATGTGKTSGANVLTFGAGSRLTVL.

This chain links TRBV18 with TRBJ2-1; 8 bases line up with TRBD2. This CDR3 contains 14 residues. In germline, CDR1 is KGHSH, CDR2 LQKENI. V shed 2 bases and J 3 bases; nucleotides not matched to a gene: 0. The CDR3 sequence is CASSPTSGYNEQFF. In nucleotides, the CDR3 is TGTGCCAGCTCACCAACTAGCGGCTACAATGAGCAGTTCTTC.

This clone was seen a single time. The chain links TRBV28 to TRBJ2-7, with 7 bases fitting TRBD2. The junction had 8 bases not matched to a gene; V was cut back by 4 bases and J by 5 bases. CDR1 and CDR2 (germline): MDHEN, SYDVKM. The CDR3 extends over 14 amino acids. For the CDR3, the DNA is TGTGCCAGCAGTTCCTTGGCGGGAGCCCACGAGCAGTACTTC. This codes for CASSSLAGAHEQYF. The full variable domain, with the rest looked up from reference TRBV28 and TRBJ2-7, is DVKVTQSSRYLVKRTGEKVFLECVQDMDHENMFWYRQDPGLGLRLIYFSYDVKMKEKGDIPEGYSVSREKKERFSLILESASTNQTSMYLCASSSLAGAHEQYFGPGTRLTVT.

The rearrangement links TRBV6-6 to TRBJ1-1, with 9 bases lining up with TRBD1. Germline lookup yields CDR1 MNHNY and CDR2 SVGAGI (reference sequence). The J segment lost 2 bases and the V segment lost 6 bases, leaving 4 bases of the junction unmatched. CDR3 size: 14 residues. CDR3 in amino acids: CASRGTGFNTEAFF. DNA of the CDR3: TGTGCCAGCAGGGGGACAGGGTTCAACACTGAAGCTTTCTTT.

The chain employs TRBV25-1 and TRBJ1-1; D not resolved. The V gene's germline CDR1 is MGHDK and CDR2 SYGVNS. CDR3 length: 14 amino acids. The ends were cut back, 5 bases at V and 1 base at J, with 11 bases in the middle. CDR3 sequence: CASSSPGENTEAFF. CDR3 in DNA: TGTGCCAGCAGTTCGCCGGGAGAGAACACTGAAGCTTTCTTT.

There are a few counts of this clone. V and J are TRBV27 and TRBJ1-2; D is undetermined. The CDR3 runs to 13 residues. The V end was cut by 8 bases, the J end by 2 bases, with 12 bases between. Germline CDR1 is MNHEY and CDR2 is SMNVEV (reference sequence). The DNA of the CDR3 is TGTGCCAGCGCCCGACCGGGAAACTATGGCTACACCTTC. Its protein product is CASARPGNYGYTF.

The chain couples TRBV18 to TRBJ2-5, with 10 bases identical to TRBD2. Losses at the gene ends were 0 bases for V and 5 bases for J; bases not matched to a gene: 12. CDR1 KGHSH and CDR2 LQKENI come from the germline V gene. The CDR3 consists of 18 residues. The CDR3 DNA follows: TGTGCCAGCTCACCACCGGGGGTAGCGGGAGGCCTCCGGGAGACCCAGTACTTC. This translates into CASSPPGVAGGLRETQYF.